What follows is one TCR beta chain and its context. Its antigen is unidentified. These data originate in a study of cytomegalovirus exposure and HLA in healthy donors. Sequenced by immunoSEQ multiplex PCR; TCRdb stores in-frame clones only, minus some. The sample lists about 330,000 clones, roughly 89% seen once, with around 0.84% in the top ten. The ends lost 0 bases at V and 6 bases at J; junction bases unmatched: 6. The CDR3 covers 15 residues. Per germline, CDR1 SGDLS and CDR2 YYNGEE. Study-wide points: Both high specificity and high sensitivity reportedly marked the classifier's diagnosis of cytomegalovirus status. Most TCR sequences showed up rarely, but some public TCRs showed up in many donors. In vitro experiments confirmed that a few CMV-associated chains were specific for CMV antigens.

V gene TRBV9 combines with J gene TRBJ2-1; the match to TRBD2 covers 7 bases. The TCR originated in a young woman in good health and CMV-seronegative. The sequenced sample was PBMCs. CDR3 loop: CASSVVAGAPNEQFF. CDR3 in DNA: TGTGCCAGCAGCGTAGTGGCGGGAGCCCCCAATGAGCAGTTCTTC.